Shown below are 20 T cell receptor beta chains from a single sample sequenced in a study of shared clonotypes between healthy human individuals. Data came from immunoSEQ multiplex PCR; TCRdb stores just in-frame clones and leaves some out. This sample has about 1.1 million clones, with 77% found just once. Sequencing was carried out using memory CD4+ T cells from PBMCs. Subset in this sample: CD45RA-negative fraction. These TCRs come from a man aged 18 to 30 in good health. Some clones in this sample may be carry-over from other donors' samples.

The chain employs TRBV19 and TRBJ1-2, with 7 bases identical to TRBD1. The CDR3 runs 14 residues. V was clipped by 0 bases and J by 7 bases; unmatched bases: 5. Looked up from germline, CDR1 is LNHDA and CDR2 is SQIVND (reference sequence). The CDR3 DNA reads as TGTGCCAGTAGTATAGACGGAGGGGGCGGTGGCTACACCTTC. Translation gives CASSIDGGGGGYTF. Based on the CDR3 plus reference TRBV19 and TRBJ1-2, the full variable domain is DGGITQSPKYLFRKEGQNVTLSCEQNLNHDAMYWYRQDPGQGLRLIYYSQIVNDFQKGDIAEGYSVSREKKESFPLTVTSAQKNPTAFYLCASSIDGGGGGYTFGSGTRLTVV.

This clone came up a few times. The chain joins TRBV5-1 to TRBJ1-4; D is undetermined. Germline lookup yields CDR1 SGHRS and CDR2 YFSETQ. V gave up 4 bases and J gave up 5 bases, with 12 bases separating them. There are 14 residues in the CDR3. The CDR3 DNA is TGCGCCAGCAGCGGCTCGTGGCAGAATGAAAAACTGTTTTTT. Its protein is CASSGSWQNEKLFF.

The chain has TRBV18 and TRBJ2-7, with a weak D call TRBD2 (5 bases). This CDR3 contains 14 residues. Trimming removed 3 bases from V and 7 bases from J, with 16 bases in between. Per germline, CDR1 KGHSH and CDR2 LQKENI. The CDR3 sequence: CASSPRTTTGEQYF. In DNA, the CDR3 is TGTGCCAGCTCACCGCGGACGACAACGGGGGAGCAGTACTTC.

The V and J genes are TRBV28 and TRBJ2-6, with TRBD1 as a possible D gene (6 bases). V shed 9 bases and J shed 1 base, with 10 bases lying between them. CDR1 MDHEN and CDR2 SYDVKM come from the germline V gene. The CDR3 runs to 14 residues. The DNA of the CDR3 is TGTGCCAGTAATAGGGGGTCTGGGGCCAACGTCCTGACTTTC. Its translation is CASNRGSGANVLTF.

This chain joins TRBV28 and TRBJ1-5; D gene uncertain. CDR3 length: 16 amino acids. The germline V gene encodes CDR1 MDHEN and CDR2 SYDVKM. V lost 5 bases, J lost 2 bases, and 16 bases lay in between. This CDR3 reads CASSPLPQVGNQPQHF. The CDR3 bases are TGTGCCAGCAGTCCCCTGCCCCAGGTCGGCAATCAGCCCCAGCATTTT.

This chain joins TRBV5-8 and TRBJ1-5; TRBD1 is a possible D gene (6 bases). This CDR3 has 15 amino acids. The germline V gene has CDR1 SGHTS and CDR2 YDEGEE. V was cut by 1 base and J by 6 bases, with 14 bases left in between. This CDR3 is CASSLSGGSGQPQHF. The CDR3 DNA sequence: TGTGCCAGCAGCTTGAGCGGGGGCTCGGGTCAGCCCCAGCATTTT.

The rearrangement uses TRBV6-1 and TRBJ2-6; D gene uncertain. The CDR3 covers 15 residues. V was pared by 5 bases and J by 0 bases, with 8 bases between. Germline V gene sequence: CDR1 MNHNS, CDR2 SASEGT. DNA of the CDR3: TGTGCCAGCAGTCCTAGAATCTCTGGGGCCAACGTCCTGACTTTC. Translated, it gives CASSPRISGANVLTF.

The V and J genes are TRBV5-7 and TRBJ1-2; possibly TRBD1 for D (5 bases). TRBV5-7 is treated as an ORF (open reading frame) with a function not yet certain. V was pared by 0 bases and J by 4 bases, with 10 bases between. This CDR3 spans 14 amino acids. The CDR3 here is CASSLETVVYGYTF. The CDR3 nucleotides are TGTGCCAGCAGCTTGGAGACAGTCGTCTATGGCTACACCTTC.

The genes are TRBV6-5 and TRBJ2-7; tentatively, D is TRBD1 (8 bases). The CDR3 contains 14 residues. Germline-derived CDR1 and CDR2 are MNHEY and SVGAGI. The V gene lost 7 bases and the J gene lost 4 bases, with 17 bases spanning the gap. The CDR3 is CASIGQGGTYEQYF. In nucleotides, the CDR3 is TGTGCCAGCATTGGACAGGGAGGGACATACGAGCAGTACTTC.

This chain joins TRBV2 and TRBJ1-2, with D maybe TRBD1 (6 bases). V gave up 2 bases and J gave up 9 bases, with 13 bases separating them. Germline V lookup: CDR1 SNHLY, CDR2 FYNNEI. The CDR3 length is 13 residues. CDR3 DNA sequence: TGTGCCAGCAGTGAAATGCAGGGGATGCGCTACACCTTC. It specifies CASSEMQGMRYTF.

A note on this clone: The same CDR3 can be traced to other DNA sequences in this sample. The chain uses TRBV30 and TRBJ2-2; D unclear. CDR1 is GTSNPN and CDR2 is SVGIG in the germline V gene (reference sequence). CDR3 length: 14 amino acids. V lost 4 bases, J lost 1 base, and 10 bases lay in between. The CDR3 loop reads CAWMGGMNTGELFF. The CDR3 DNA reads TGTGCCTGGATGGGCGGAATGAACACCGGGGAGCTGTTTTTT. The full variable domain, completed using reference TRBV30 and TRBJ2-2, is SQTIHQWPATLVQPVGSPLSLECTVEGTSNPNLYWYRQAAGRGLQLLFYSVGIGQISSEVPQNLSASRPQDRQFILSSKKLLLSDSGFYLCAWMGGMNTGELFFGEGSRLTVL.

This chain links TRBV7-9 with TRBJ2-5; maybe TRBD1 (7 bases). Trimming pared 2 bases from V and 5 bases from J, leaving 27 bases between. This CDR3 has 19 amino acids. Germline CDR1 is SEHNR and CDR2 is FQNEAQ (reference sequence). In DNA, the CDR3 is TGTGCCAGCAGCTTACGGGGGATAATCCACAGGGGACGTACGGAGACCCAGTACTTC. It yields the protein CASSLRGIIHRGRTETQYF.

The chain has TRBV4-1 and TRBJ1-5; D call uncertain. Trimming shortened V by 1 base and J by 2 bases, and 15 bases separated the two germline ends. This CDR3 is 17 amino acids long. CDR1 MGHRA and CDR2 YSYEKL come from the germline V gene. The CDR3 DNA follows: TGCGCCAGCAGCCAAGGCTTAGCAGTTAGGGGCAATCAGCCCCAGCATTTT. It translates to CASSQGLAVRGNQPQHF.

V usage is TRBV2 and J usage is TRBJ1-2; D is unresolved. Trimming removed 6 bases from V and 0 bases from J, with 11 bases in between. CDR3 length equals 14 residues. Germline V gene data show CDR1 as SNHLY and CDR2 as FYNNEI. The CDR3 loop reads CASRSAGANYGYTF. CDR3 in DNA: TGTGCCAGCAGGTCGGCGGGAGCTAACTATGGCTACACCTTC.

The rearrangement joins TRBV10-3 to TRBJ2-3; 7 bases match TRBD2. V shed 9 bases and J 6 bases; nucleotides not matched to a gene: 18. The CDR3 runs 16 residues. The germline gives CDR1 ENHRY, CDR2 SYGVKD. DNA of the CDR3: TGTGCCATTGGGGGAGGGCTGTCTCTAGTGGCGGATACGCAGTATTTT. Amino acid sequence: CAIGGGLSLVADTQYF.

This clone was seen ten or more times. V gene TRBV6-1 combines with J gene TRBJ1-1, with D tentatively TRBD1 (5 bases). The V gene's germline CDR1 is MNHNS and CDR2 SASEGT. This CDR3 has 12 residues. V was cut by 5 bases and J by 3 bases, with 7 bases left in between. CDR3 DNA sequence: TGTGCCAGCAGTCCGACAGACACTGAAGCTTTCTTT. This sequence encodes CASSPTDTEAFF.

The chain links TRBV11-2 to TRBJ2-3, with a tentative D call TRBD1 (5 bases). Trimming pared 3 bases from V and 2 bases from J, leaving 9 bases between. From germline, CDR1 is SGHAT and CDR2 FQNNGV. CDR3 length: 14 residues. The CDR3 sequence is CASSFPTATDTQYF. In DNA form, the CDR3 reads TGTGCCAGCAGCTTTCCGACAGCCACAGATACGCAGTATTTT. The full variable domain, completed using reference TRBV11-2 and TRBJ2-3, is EAGVAQSPRYKIIEKRQSVAFWCNPISGHATLYWYQQILGQGPKLLIQFQNNGVVDDSQLPKDRFSAERLKGVDSTLKIQPAKLEDSAVYLCASSFPTATDTQYFGPGTRLTVL.

The chain carries TRBV2 and TRBJ2-5; a possible D gene is TRBD2 (7 bases). The CDR3 sequence is 14 residues long. CDR1 is SNHLY and CDR2 is FYNNEI in the germline V gene. Trimming stripped 1 base from V and 5 bases from J, with 11 bases between. The DNA for the CDR3 is TGTGCCAGCAGTGAAGTGGGGGGGCTGGAGACCCAGTACTTC. It codes for CASSEVGGLETQYF. Variable domain in full (rest from reference TRBV2 and TRBJ2-5): EPEVTQTPSHQVTQMGQEVILRCVPISNHLYFYWYRQILGQKVEFLVSFYNNEISEKSEIFDDQFSVERPDGSNFTLKIRSTKLEDSAMYFCASSEVGGLETQYFGPGTRLLVL.

The chain uses TRBV5-1 and TRBJ2-1, with 9 bases lining up with TRBD1. Trimming cost V 3 bases and J 4 bases; bases outside gene matches: 5. CDR1 is SGHRS and CDR2 is YFSETQ in the germline V gene. The CDR3 is 15 residues long. CDR3 nucleotides: TGCGCCAGCAGCTACCGGGACAGGGAATACAATGAGCAGTTCTTC. Residues: CASSYRDREYNEQFF.

The CDR3 sequence: CAIKRTGGIGNTEAFF. Written as DNA, the CDR3 is TGTGCCATCAAAAGGACAGGGGGCATTGGGAACACTGAAGCTTTCTTT. J is TRBJ1-1 and V is TRBV10-3; 11 bases fit TRBD1. Germline trimming cut 7 bases from V and 1 base from J; bases unmatched to any gene: 8. CDR3 size: 16 residues. Germline CDR1 and CDR2: ENHRY and SYGVKD.